This TCR beta chain was identified during a study of Ad26.COV2.S vaccination and SARS-CoV-2 variants. Whole-study context: Ad26.COV2.S arm of COV1001 included the donor.

Trimming removed 2 bases from V and 0 bases from J, with 7 bases in between. This CDR3 is built from 14 residues. Germline CDR1 and CDR2: SGHAT and FQDESV (reference sequence). This table comes from immunoSEQ multiplex PCR, and its TCRdb copy is limited to in-frame clones, with some not included. Of about 450,000 clones in the sample, 89% were seen once. The treatment was: roughly 20 received Ad26.COV2.S at low or high dose, single or two shots; about 5 received placebo; per-sample allocation not given. At day 63 after the first vaccine or placebo injection, samples were drawn. This sequence was found in a person between 18 and 59 years old who received the Ad26.COV2.S COVID-19 vaccine or a placebo. The chain joins TRBV11-1 to TRBJ2-5; no clear D gene. Sample: peripheral blood, taken in a trial of Ad26.COV2.S vaccine versus placebo. CDR3 sequence reads: CASSLIPDQETQYF. The CDR3 DNA sequence: TGTGCCAGCAGCTTAATTCCAGACCAAGAGACCCAGTACTTC.